This TCR beta chain is from a study of T cell responses to AZD1222 COVID-19 vaccine (dated by TCRdb to the early 2020s). Some background on the complete study: Because spike-specific TCR depth and breadth did not differ between the two schedules, AZD1222 recipients who got a second dose at roughly 4 weeks were pooled with those who got a second dose at roughly 12 weeks. A total of over 230 trial participants underwent TCR sequencing, of whom more than 200 had received two doses of AZD1222 and 26 had received two doses of the MenACWY control vaccine. Trial participants were enrolled by age into subgroups of 18-55, 56-69 and 70-plus years, and 148, 28 and 57 TCR-sequenced participants, respectively, were included in these subgroups. Results and caveats for the whole study, not just this receptor: Reportedly, almost half of the unique spike-specific TCRs recognized epitopes lying outside the regions that are mutated in the B.1.351 and B.1.1.7 variants. The 56-69-year group was small, and its depth increase did not reach significance, likely because of low power. Spike-specific TCR breadth and depth rose significantly after two AZD1222 doses compared with day 0 and with MenACWY recipients. Participants were mostly white British and included more females than males, and it was suggested by the authors that clonal diversity may have been underestimated. Only five to seven AZD1222 recipients were SARS-CoV-2 seropositive at baseline, limiting conclusions about previously exposed vaccinees. No day 14 peak-response samples were available, so repertoires were characterized only after the peak T cell response. The vaccine-associated CD4 TCRs covered the entire spike protein, and the dominant responses fell in regions 160-218 and 743-854.

The CDR3 regions of human TCRbeta chains were subjected to immunosequencing. As for the authors' bioinformatics: TCRs in the repertoires were matched against a reference library of SARS-CoV-2-specific TCRs that had been generated with the MIRA antigen-specificity platform. Breadth was defined as the fraction of unique TCRs that were SARS-CoV-2-associated, and depth was defined as the fraction of total T cells that were SARS-CoV-2-associated. Using the MIRA data, every spike-specific TCR was mapped to the spike region that the TCR reacted to and assigned to either a CD4 or a CD8 class. Log10-transformed breadth and depth values were compared by one-way ANOVA with Sidak's multiple comparisons tests. As stored in TCRdb, this immuneACCESS dataset retains in-frame rearrangements with V and J assigned. A fraction of the clones does not appear; measured against another copy, unresolved V genes explain less than half of the discrepancy, and the remainder lacks a known reason. The DNA gave D and trimming, while V, J and clone size come from that table. Here the sample has around 130,000 clones; 90% to 95% occur a single time. The top ten clones comprise under 7.5% of the sample.

To note about this clone: The antigen it binds to is not known. Base qualities are missing; no much larger clone stands one base away.

Reading the label with the study, this specimen's time point is: baseline before first vaccination. Vaccinee samples came from UK trials COV001 and COV002, including a single-blind randomized controlled phase 2/3 trial of AZD1222 (ChAdOx1 nCoV-19) in healthy adults. Trial participant PBMC samples were collected at day 0 and day 28 after the second dose for TCRbeta chain sequencing. Its CDR3 holds 15 amino acids, cysteine through phenylalanine. Left in the record is the CDR3 DNA by itself, 45 bases read in frame from the first base. From the germline V gene, CDR1 is MDHEN and CDR2 is SYDVKM. For this chain, trimming is 5 bases at the V end and 6 bases at the J end, and the number of junction bases without a gene match is 6.

The V and J segments used are TRBV28 and TRBJ2-2, with 10 bases aligning to TRBD2. The TCR comes from an adult in good health. Specimen: peripheral blood, collected on day 0 of AZD1222 vaccination. The sequenced DNA: TGTGCCAGCAGTCCCAGCGGGAGGGCCGCCGGGGAGCTGTTTTTT. It encodes CASSPSGRAAGELFF.